This TCR beta chain was retrieved from a study of blood T cell repertoires in COVID-19. Study summary: Sites in the United States, Italy and Spain provided acute and convalescent COVID-19 samples. PBMCs, B-cell-depleted T cells, or T cells provided the cDNA or gDNA that made up the material.

The CDR3 length is 15 residues. Germline trimming cut 6 bases from V and 5 bases from J; bases unmatched to any gene: 10. The germline V gene has CDR1 LNHDA and CDR2 SQIVND (reference sequence). Per the original data handling: Amplification of reference gene primers provided the estimated nucleated cell counts. The data were produced by immunoSEQ multiplex PCR, yet TCRdb's version contains in-frame clones alone and is incomplete. V, J and clone size are taken as reported in that table, and D and trimming were inferred from the DNA itself. The table shows some 230,000 clones, with roughly 81% occurring only once.

The chain uses TRBV19 and TRBJ1-1, with 9 bases that match TRBD1. The receptor's source is a man aged 40-50 years with acute or convalescent COVID-19. Sequencing was done on a sample of peripheral blood. CDR3 region: CASSRTGTGTTEAFF. Written as DNA, the CDR3 is TGTGCCAGTAGCAGAACCGGGACAGGGACGACTGAAGCTTTCTTT.